The clone carrying this T cell receptor (beta chain) was counted ten times or more. Its specificity is not known. Amplification of TCR beta CDR3 regions was performed using RNA transcripts as template. When the TCR CDR3 underwent first-round RT-PCR, the HTBI primer set was used. One entry per CDR3 protein, called by TCRdb with MiXCR from the multiplex PCR reads. The sample contains around 450,000 distinct CDR3 sequences, 15% to 18% of which appear only once. Trimming stripped 4 bases from V and 12 bases from J, with 15 bases between. From germline, CDR1 is SEHNR and CDR2 FQNEAQ (reference sequence). CDR3 length equals 12 residues. The source of the sample is a study of T cells in Graves' hyperthyroidism and ophthalmopathy. Exclusion criteria comprised uncontrolled infection, other autoimmune disease, pregnancy or lactation. Study findings and constraints: A model built on 13 V-J features separated ophthalmopathy from stable hyperthyroidism. Also found in blood were most expanded thyroid clonotypes above 0.001.

The TCR comes from a woman younger than 35 with Graves' hyperthyroidism. Sequencing was done on a sample of blood. The genes are TRBV7-9 and TRBJ1-2, with D possibly matching TRBD1 (5 bases). The CDR3 coding sequence is TGTGCCAGCAGCTCTAGTCCAGGGATCCACACCTTC. Translated: CASSSSPGIHTF.